A single sample is the source of the 29 T cell receptor beta chains below, sequenced in a study of T cell responses to AZD1222 COVID-19 vaccine. Using immunoSEQ multiplex PCR, the repertoire was profiled, and TCRdb retains in-frame clones only, with some absent. The sample consists of over 65,000 clones, 75% to 90% of them appearing once. The sequenced sample was peripheral blood, obtained on day 0 of AZD1222 vaccination. The receptors were gathered from an adult in good health.

In DNA, the CDR3 is TGTGCCAGCAGCTTAGTTACAGGGAGGACCTATAATTCACCCCTCCACTTT. Protein sequence: CASSLVTGRTYNSPLHF. This chain connects TRBV11-2 to TRBJ1-6; D might be TRBD1 (6 bases). This CDR3 has 17 residues. Germline V lookup: CDR1 SGHAT, CDR2 FQNNGV. Between the trimmed V and J ends, which lost 1 base and 2 bases, there was a span of 12 bases.

This clone has a single count. The chain has TRBV7-2 and TRBJ1-2; 11 bases fit TRBD1. CDR1 and CDR2 (germline): SGHTA, FQGNSA. This CDR3 spans 16 amino acids. V lost 4 bases and J lost 4; bases outside the gene matches: 8. The CDR3 DNA follows: TGTGCCAGCAGCTCGGGACAGGGGGGCCCCCTCTATGGCTACACCTTC. Its protein is CASSSGQGGPLYGYTF.

This chain links TRBV5-1 with TRBJ2-2; possibly TRBD1 for D (5 bases). CDR1 SGHRS and CDR2 YFSETQ come from the germline V gene. There are 15 residues in the CDR3. V was clipped by 4 bases and J by 1 base, with 11 bases between them. The CDR3 DNA reads TGCGCCAGCAGCCTTCAGACAGAGAACACCGGGGAGCTGTTTTTT. Its translation is CASSLQTENTGELFF.

This clone was detected once. J is TRBJ1-2 and V is TRBV2, with a possible D match to TRBD1 (6 bases). This CDR3 is 13 amino acids long. The V gene lost 1 base and the J gene lost 4 bases, with 7 bases spanning the gap. Germline lookup yields CDR1 SNHLY and CDR2 FYNNEI. For the CDR3, the DNA is TGTGCCAGCAGTGAAGGGACAGTCTATGGCTACACCTTC. Protein sequence: CASSEGTVYGYTF.

This chain joins TRBV2 and TRBJ2-1; the match to TRBD2 covers 8 bases. The junction had 15 bases not matched to a gene; V was cut back by 4 bases and J by 16 bases. This CDR3 comprises 14 residues. Germline CDR1 SNHLY, CDR2 FYNNEI. This CDR3 is CASSGGTWAGGPFF. The CDR3 DNA is TGTGCCAGCAGTGGAGGAACTTGGGCGGGGGGCCCTTTCTTC.

This chain connects TRBV30 to TRBJ1-2; D possibly corresponds to TRBD1 (5 bases). V shed 2 bases and J shed 7 bases, with 17 bases lying between them. This CDR3 has 14 amino acids. Germline lookup yields CDR1 GTSNPN and CDR2 SVGIG (reference sequence). The CDR3 DNA reads as TGTGCCTGGAGTCGCCAAAGTAGGGGAGCTGGCTACACCTTC. Encoded protein: CAWSRQSRGAGYTF.

The J gene is TRBJ2-3, the V gene TRBV27; 8 nucleotides match TRBD2. The germline gives CDR1 MNHEY, CDR2 SMNVEV (reference sequence). The CDR3 has 15 amino acids. V trimming: 4 bases; J trimming: 6 bases; junction bases outside the gene matches: 9. CDR3 sequence reads: CASSSSGLGGDTQYF. CDR3 nucleotides: TGTGCCAGCAGTTCCTCGGGACTAGGTGGGGATACGCAGTATTTT.

The chain employs TRBV4-3 and TRBJ1-5, with D unclear. Germline loops: CDR1 LGHNA, CDR2 YSLEER. V dropped 1 base and J dropped 4 bases, with 8 bases sitting between them. This CDR3 region has 14 residues. CDR3 amino acids: CASSQAARNQPQHF. The CDR3 region has the DNA TGCGCCAGCAGCCAAGCCGCCAGGAATCAGCCCCAGCATTTT.

The rearrangement uses TRBV25-1 and TRBJ1-1; 10 bases agree with TRBD1. The junction had 6 bases not matched to a gene; V was cut back by 7 bases and J by 7 bases. This CDR3 comprises 13 residues. Germline V gene lookup returns CDR1 MGHDK and CDR2 SYGVNS. The CDR3 region has the DNA TGTGCCAGCAACCGACAGGGGGCCCGTGAAGCTTTCTTT. As protein: CASNRQGAREAFF.

On this clone itself: Other DNA sequences in the sample encode the same CDR3. The gene calls are TRBV7-9 and TRBJ1-1, with a possible D match to TRBD1 (5 bases). Germline V gene data show CDR1 as SEHNR and CDR2 as FQNEAQ (reference sequence). There are 14 residues in the CDR3. Deletions cut 3 bases from V and 1 base from J, with 9 bases between. The CDR3: CASSFRGANTEAFF. The DNA for the CDR3 is TGTGCCAGCAGCTTTAGGGGTGCGAACACTGAAGCTTTCTTT. The variable domain in full, completed from reference TRBV7-9 and TRBJ1-1, reads DTGVSQNPRHKITKRGQNVTFRCDPISEHNRLYWYRQTLGQGPEFLTYFQNEAQLEKSRLLSDRFSAERPKGSFSTLEIQRTEQGDSAMYLCASSFRGANTEAFFGQGTRLTVV.

This clone was seen just once. Other DNA sequences in the sample encode the same CDR3. The chain recombines TRBV30 with TRBJ1-2; D is ambiguous. The V end was cut by 2 bases, the J end by 2 bases, with 6 bases between. The germline gives CDR1 GTSNPN, CDR2 SVGIG (reference sequence). The CDR3 has 12 residues. CDR3 residues: CAWSTGNYGYTF. The CDR3 DNA sequence: TGTGCCTGGAGTACCGGCAACTATGGCTACACCTTC.

This clone was seen a handful of times. The rearrangement links TRBV27 to TRBJ1-5; D gene unclear. Germline lookup yields CDR1 MNHEY and CDR2 SMNVEV (reference sequence). The CDR3 covers 15 residues. V gave up 7 bases and J gave up 4 bases, with 17 bases separating them. CDR3: CASKGYSIPNQPQHF. The CDR3 DNA reads TGTGCCAGCAAAGGGTACAGTATTCCGAATCAGCCCCAGCATTTT.

V usage is TRBV30 and J usage is TRBJ1-5; possibly TRBD1 for D (6 bases). V was trimmed by 2 bases and J by 3 bases, leaving 8 bases between them. Per the germline V gene, CDR1 is GTSNPN and CDR2 is SVGIG (reference sequence). The CDR3 spans 13 residues. The CDR3 loop is CAWSPGANQPQHF. The CDR3 nucleotides are TGTGCCTGGAGTCCGGGGGCCAATCAGCCCCAGCATTTT. The entire variable domain, with the rest obtained from reference TRBV30 and TRBJ1-5, is as follows: SQTIHQWPATLVQPVGSPLSLECTVEGTSNPNLYWYRQAAGRGLQLLFYSVGIGQISSEVPQNLSASRPQDRQFILSSKKLLLSDSGFYLCAWSPGANQPQHFGDGTRLSIL.

The V gene is TRBV2, the J gene TRBJ2-1, with D perhaps assigned TRBD1 or TRBD2 (5 bases each). Germline CDR1 is SNHLY and CDR2 is FYNNEI. This CDR3 spans 16 amino acids. V lost 8 bases to trimming and J lost 1 base, with 18 bases between them. CDR3 sequence reads: CASLIAWGISYNEQFF. Here the CDR3 DNA reads TGTGCCAGCCTTATTGCGTGGGGGATATCCTACAATGAGCAGTTCTTC.

The rearrangement links TRBV28 to TRBJ1-3; D remains unclear. CDR1 is MDHEN, CDR2 SYDVKM, per germline. V shed 5 bases and J shed 5 bases, with 10 bases lying between them. CDR3 size: 13 residues. CDR3 sequence (DNA): TGTGCCAGCAGTGGGCCGGTTCGAAACACCATATATTTT. Translated: CASSGPVRNTIYF.

V usage is TRBV7-3 and J usage is TRBJ2-2, with unresolved D. Trimming left V 0 bases short and J 7 bases short, with 9 bases between. This CDR3 spans 14 amino acids. CDR1 and CDR2 from the germline V gene are SGHTA and FQGTGA. The CDR3 DNA follows: TGTGCCAGCAGCTTAACTAGATCTAGCGGGGAGCTGTTTTTT. It encodes CASSLTRSSGELFF.

The J gene is TRBJ1-5, the V gene TRBV5-5, with D perhaps matching TRBD1 (5 bases). CDR3 length: 18 residues. The V end lost 2 bases, the J end lost 5 bases, and 23 bases lay between the germline ends. CDR1 and CDR2 (germline): SGHKS, YYEKEE (reference sequence). CDR3 region: CASSFGQGHFTFDQPQHF. CDR3 in DNA: TGTGCCAGCAGCTTTGGGCAGGGTCATTTTACGTTTGATCAGCCCCAGCATTTT.

In its sample, this clone was seen once. V usage is TRBV27 and J usage is TRBJ1-3, with TRBD1 matching over 9 bases. The CDR3 sequence is 14 residues long. CDR1 MNHEY and CDR2 SMNVEV come from the germline V gene (reference sequence). Germline trimming cut 6 bases from V and 8 bases from J; bases unmatched to any gene: 8. The CDR3: CASSHGTGWDTIYF. DNA for the CDR3: TGTGCCAGCAGCCATGGGACAGGGTGGGACACCATATATTTT.

This chain connects TRBV5-5 to TRBJ1-1; D is perhaps TRBD1 (6 bases). The CDR3 covers 15 residues. The germline gives CDR1 SGHKS, CDR2 YYEKEE (reference sequence). Trimming pared 4 bases from V and 2 bases from J, leaving 15 bases between. This CDR3 reads CASSHTPGDNTEAFF. The CDR3 DNA is TGTGCCAGCAGCCACACGCCAGGGGACAACACTGAAGCTTTCTTT.

The chain uses TRBV19 and TRBJ1-3; TRBD1 might be the D (5 bases). Germline V gene data show CDR1 as LNHDA and CDR2 as SQIVND (reference sequence). This CDR3 contains 14 residues. V was clipped by 10 bases and J by 2 bases, with 15 bases between them. The CDR3 DNA is TGTGCCATTTCGGGGGATAACGCTGGAAACACCATATATTTT. Residues: CAISGDNAGNTIYF.

CDR3: CASSVGQVTDTQYF. The CDR3 bases are TGTGCCAGCAGCGTAGGACAGGTCACAGATACGCAGTATTTT. The V call is TRBV9, the J call TRBJ2-3, with D tentatively TRBD1 (6 bases). CDR1 and CDR2 from the germline V gene are SGDLS and YYNGEE. V was cut by 0 bases and J by 2 bases, with 7 bases left in between. The CDR3 extends over 14 amino acids. The complete variable domain, with remaining parts taken from reference TRBV9 and TRBJ2-3, reads DSGVTQTPKHLITATGQRVTLRCSPRSGDLSVYWYQQSLDQGLQFLIQYYNGEERAKGNILERFSAQQFPDLHSELNLSSLELGDSALYFCASSVGQVTDTQYFGPGTRLTVL.

The sample holds a few counts of this clone. The V call is TRBV6-5, the J call TRBJ1-4; D ambiguous. Germline assignment: CDR1 MNHEY and CDR2 SVGAGI. The CDR3 runs to 14 residues. The ends were cut back, 6 bases at V and 8 bases at J, with 16 bases in the middle. CDR3 sequence: CASSSPREREKLFF. DNA of the CDR3: TGTGCCAGCAGCTCTCCTAGGGAGAGGGAAAAACTGTTTTTT.

The chain joins TRBV4-1 to TRBJ1-2; a possible D gene is TRBD1 (5 bases). Trimming cost V 4 bases and J 7 bases, with 10 bases left between them. Germline V gives CDR1 MGHRA, CDR2 YSYEKL. The CDR3 contains 12 residues. CDR3 loop: CASSPGARGYTF. The CDR3 nucleotides read TGCGCCAGCAGCCCCGGGGCCCGTGGCTACACCTTC.

The CDR3 nucleotides read TGTGCCAGCAGTGACAGTCGAGACAGGGTATGGGTTGAGCAGTTCTTC. It is translated as CASSDSRDRVWVEQFF. J is TRBJ2-1 and V is TRBV6-1; 7 nucleotides match TRBD1. Germline-derived CDR1 and CDR2 are MNHNS and SASEGT. This CDR3 is 16 amino acids long. With 3 bases clipped from V and 9 bases from J, the junction kept 14 bases outside the gene matches.

This chain joins TRBV3-1 (or the pseudogene TRBV3-2) and TRBJ2-7; the match to TRBD2 covers 11 bases. The CDR3 runs 15 residues. J lost 2 bases, V lost 6 bases, and 6 bases had no gene match. The germline V gene has CDR1 LGHDT and CDR2 YNNKEL (reference sequence). CDR3 nucleotide sequence: TGTGCCAGCAGTCCTCTAGCGGGGGGAGCCTACGAGCAGTACTTC. This sequence encodes CASSPLAGGAYEQYF.

The chain recombines TRBV28 with TRBJ1-2; 9 bases are a match to TRBD1. Per the germline V gene, CDR1 is MDHEN and CDR2 is SYDVKM. There are 13 residues in the CDR3. V trimming: 3 bases; J trimming: 6 bases; junction bases outside the gene matches: 2. The DNA for the CDR3 is TGTGCCAGCAGTTTTGGACAGGGGCATGGCTACACCTTC. Protein sequence: CASSFGQGHGYTF.

V gene TRBV27 combines with J gene TRBJ1-5; D is undetermined. The CDR3 runs to 20 residues. Germline V lookup: CDR1 MNHEY, CDR2 SMNVEV (reference sequence). V dropped 4 bases and J dropped 0 bases, with 25 bases sitting between them. The CDR3 sequence: CASSSEPGVHPSYSNQPQHF. The CDR3 DNA follows: TGTGCCAGCAGTTCGGAGCCGGGAGTCCACCCTTCGTATAGCAATCAGCCCCAGCATTTT.

This chain joins TRBV20-1 and TRBJ1-2; possibly TRBD1 for D (5 bases). This CDR3 contains 11 residues. Trimming took off 6 bases at V and 6 bases at J, with 11 bases between the two ends. Germline V gene data show CDR1 as DFQATT and CDR2 as SNEGSKA (reference sequence). CDR3 in amino acids: CSAQRGDGYTF. For the CDR3, the DNA is TGCAGTGCCCAGCGGGGCGATGGCTACACCTTC.

The chain is built from TRBV28 and TRBJ2-1; no reliable D call. Trimming took off 5 bases at V and 0 bases at J, with 5 bases between the two ends. CDR3 length: 13 amino acids. Germline CDR1 is MDHEN and CDR2 is SYDVKM. CDR3: CASSRSSYNEQFF. CDR3 in DNA: TGTGCCAGCAGTCGAAGCTCCTACAATGAGCAGTTCTTC.